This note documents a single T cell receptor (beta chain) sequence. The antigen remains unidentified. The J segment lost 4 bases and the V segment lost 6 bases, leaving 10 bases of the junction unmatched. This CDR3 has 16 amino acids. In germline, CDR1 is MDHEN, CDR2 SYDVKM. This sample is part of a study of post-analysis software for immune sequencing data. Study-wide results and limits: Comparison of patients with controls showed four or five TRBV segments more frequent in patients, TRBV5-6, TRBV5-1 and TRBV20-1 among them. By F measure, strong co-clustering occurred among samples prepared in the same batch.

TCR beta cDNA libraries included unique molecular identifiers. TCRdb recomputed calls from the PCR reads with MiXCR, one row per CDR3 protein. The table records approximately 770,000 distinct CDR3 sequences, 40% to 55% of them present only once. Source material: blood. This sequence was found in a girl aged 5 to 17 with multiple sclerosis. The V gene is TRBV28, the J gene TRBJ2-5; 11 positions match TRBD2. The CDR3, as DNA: TGTGCCAGCAGACAAATAGCGGGAGGGCCTGTAGAGACCCAGTACTTC. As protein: CASRQIAGGPVETQYF.